The rows below give T cell receptor beta chains drawn from one sample of a study of cytomegalovirus exposure and HLA in healthy donors. Data came from immunoSEQ multiplex PCR; TCRdb stores just in-frame clones and leaves some out. Recorded for this sample: some 110,000 clones. The sequenced sample was PBMCs. The receptors were sampled from a man aged 25 to 45 in good health and CMV-seronegative. The CDR3 runs from the conserved cysteine through the conserved F or W. D genes are given only for firm matches.

CDR3aa	CDR3nt	j_gene	d_gene	v_gene
CASASRTGVGETQYF	TGTGCCAGCGCTTCCCGGACAGGGGTGGGAGAGACCCAGTACTTC	TRBJ2-5	TRBD1	TRBV6-1
CASSPAGVGQPQHF	TGTGCCAGCAGTCCAGCCGGGGTGGGTCAGCCCCAGCATTTT	TRBJ1-5	NA	TRBV6-5
CASSLDPEDDQYF	TGTGCCAGCAGCTTAGATCCGGAGGATGATCAGTACTTC	TRBJ2-5	NA	TRBV11-2
CASSYSGPVSGEQYF	TGTGCCAGCAGTTACTCAGGTCCGGTTTCGGGCGAGCAGTACTTC	TRBJ2-7	NA	TRBV6-5
CAIRIDRDTEAFF	TGTGCCATCAGGATTGACAGGGACACTGAAGCTTTCTTT	TRBJ1-1	TRBD1	TRBV10-3
CASSLGGDTEAFF	TGTGCCAGCAGCTTGGGAGGGGACACTGAAGCTTTCTTT	TRBJ1-1	NA	TRBV7-3
CASVKQNRAGSYEQYF	TGTGCCAGCGTCAAGCAGAACAGGGCCGGCTCCTACGAGCAGTACTTC	TRBJ2-7	NA	TRBV5-4
CASSLGHQDSPLHF	TGCGCCAGCAGCTTGGGTCATCAGGATTCACCCCTCCACTTT	TRBJ1-6	NA	TRBV5-1
CASSLGAGGTEAFF	TGTGCCAGCAGCTTAGGCGCCGGGGGCACTGAAGCTTTCTTT	TRBJ1-1	NA	TRBV7-9
CASSLAGGGGGFNEQFF	TGTGCCAGCAGCTTAGCGGGGGGAGGGGGTGGTTTCAATGAGCAGTTCTTC	TRBJ2-1	NA	TRBV7-2
CASSLSPEGLQHF	TGCGCCAGCAGCTTGTCCCCCGAGGGCCTCCAGCATTTT	TRBJ1-5	NA	TRBV5-1
CASSLRGIGAFF	TGTGCCAGCAGCTTGAGGGGGATTGGTGCTTTCTTT	TRBJ1-1	NA	TRBV5-4
CASSVSDQETQYF	TGTGCCAGCAGCGTATCGGACCAAGAGACCCAGTACTTC	TRBJ2-5	NA	TRBV9
CASSVRGDEQYF	TGTGCCAGCAGCGTCAGGGGAGACGAGCAGTACTTC	TRBJ2-7	NA	TRBV5-5
CASSILGGTTQGATNEKLFF	TGTGCCAGTAGTATTCTGGGGGGGACTACTCAAGGGGCCACTAATGAAAAACTGTTTTTT	TRBJ1-4	NA	TRBV19
CASSYGTPDTQYF	TGTGCCAGCAGTTACGGGACTCCAGATACGCAGTATTTT	TRBJ2-3	NA	TRBV27
CASSVRGGTGNTIYF	TGTGCCAGCAGCGTAAGAGGGGGAACTGGAAACACCATATATTTT	TRBJ1-3	NA	TRBV9
CAIRSLDRDNSPLHF	TGTGCCATCAGAAGCCTCGACAGGGATAATTCACCCCTCCACTTT	TRBJ1-6	TRBD1	TRBV10-3
CASSFSRGEAFF	TGCGCCAGCAGCTTTTCCAGGGGAGAAGCTTTCTTT	TRBJ1-1	NA	TRBV5-1
CASSVRPGQGARWGQPQHF	TGTGCCAGCAGTGTCCGGCCGGGACAGGGGGCCCGGTGGGGTCAGCCCCAGCATTTT	TRBJ1-5	TRBD1	TRBV27
CASTRVSDGYTF	TGTGCCAGCACGCGGGTGTCAGATGGCTACACCTTC	TRBJ1-2	NA	TRBV6-6
CASSLFRGGSYEQYF	TGTGCCAGCAGCTTGTTTAGGGGGGGGTCCTACGAGCAGTACTTC	TRBJ2-7	NA	TRBV5-4
CASSLEGGPYEQYF	TGTGCCAGCAGCTTGGAGGGAGGGCCTTACGAGCAGTACTTC	TRBJ2-7	TRBD2	TRBV7-2
CASSSPGAGGYEQYF	TGTGCCAGTAGTTCCCCCGGGGCAGGGGGATACGAGCAGTACTTC	TRBJ2-7	TRBD1	TRBV19
CASSAQGPVAVRASDTQYF	TGTGCCAGCAGCGCACAAGGACCCGTAGCGGTCCGGGCCTCAGATACGCAGTATTTT	TRBJ2-3	NA	TRBV4-2
CASSSSGTNEKLFF	TGCGCCAGCAGCTCCTCCGGAACTAATGAAAAACTGTTTTTT	TRBJ1-4	NA	TRBV5-1
CASSSEGAAEQFF	TGTGCCAGCAGCTCCGAGGGGGCGGCTGAGCAGTTCTTC	TRBJ2-1	TRBD1	TRBV7-9